The 8 T cell receptor beta chains reported below all come from one sample, sequenced in a study of identical twins. Each CDR3 protein is one row after TCRdb ran MiXCR on the 5' RACE reads. The table includes under 400,000 distinct CDR3 sequences, roughly 9% detected once. The sequenced material came from naive T cells sorted from blood. These receptors all stem from a woman aged 45-60 years in good health.

The genes are TRBV6-5 and TRBJ1-1, with D hard to call. This CDR3 is built from 14 residues. The V gene's germline CDR1 is MNHEY and CDR2 SVGAGI. V lost 5 bases, J lost 4 bases, and 14 bases lay in between. The CDR3 DNA reads TGTGCCAGCAGTACAGTCGGAGGCGGCACTGAAGCTTTCTTT. As protein: CASSTVGGGTEAFF.

As for this clonotype: An end of the junction does not agree with germline; a read error may underlie this. V is TRBV3-1 and J is TRBJ1-2; 7 bases map to TRBD1. Germline V gives CDR1 LGHDT, CDR2 YNNKEL (reference sequence). The CDR3 consists of 13 residues. The CDR3 bases are TGTGCCAGCAGCCAAGGTTTACTAGGACAGGTTCTGTTC. This sequence encodes CASSQGLLGQVLF.

The sample holds a few counts of this clonotype. The rearrangement uses TRBV20-1 and TRBJ2-1, with 10 bases that match TRBD2. The CDR3 extends over 17 amino acids. CDR1 and CDR2 (germline): DFQATT, SNEGSKA (reference sequence). V gave up 0 bases and J gave up 2 bases; unmatched junction bases: 7. The CDR3 DNA is TGCAGTGCTAGAGATTGGGGAGCGGGAGGGCCCTACAATGAGCAGTTCTTC. This translates into CSARDWGAGGPYNEQFF.

A few counts support this clonotype. This chain connects TRBV5-1 to TRBJ2-5; unclear D gene. This CDR3 comprises 14 residues. CDR1 is SGHRS, CDR2 YFSETQ, per germline. Deletions cut 4 bases from V and 4 bases from J, with 14 bases between. The chain's CDR3 is CASSLDVAPETQYF. The CDR3 DNA reads TGCGCCAGCAGCCTCGATGTGGCTCCAGAGACCCAGTACTTC.

This clonotype came up many times. The chain uses TRBV29-1 and TRBJ2-1; unclear D gene. The CDR3 extends over 11 amino acids. CDR1 SQVTM and CDR2 ANQGSEA come from the germline V gene. V lost 5 bases and J 8 bases, leaving 10 bases between the germline ends. CDR3 residues: CSVSRLDEQFF. As DNA, the CDR3 is TGCAGCGTTAGCCGGTTGGATGAGCAGTTCTTC.

CDR3 nucleotide sequence: TGCAGTGCTAGCCCTACCTCCCGTTCTAGCACAGATACGCAGTATTTT. It encodes CSASPTSRSSTDTQYF. V and J are TRBV20-1 and TRBJ2-3; no reliable D call. CDR3 length: 16 amino acids. Trimming took 3 bases from V and 0 from J, leaving 16 bases between them. In germline, CDR1 is DFQATT, CDR2 SNEGSKA (reference sequence).

This clonotype was picked up a small number of times. The chain has TRBV28 and TRBJ1-5; TRBD1 agrees at 8 bases. This CDR3 is 13 amino acids long. Germline loops: CDR1 MDHEN, CDR2 SYDVKM. J lost 5 bases, V lost 8 bases, and 5 bases had no gene match. The CDR3: CASATGDHQPQHF. Written as DNA, the CDR3 is TGTGCCAGCGCGACAGGGGATCATCAGCCCCAGCATTTT.

Concerning this clonotype itself: Since no conserved phenylalanine or tryptophan closes the CDR3, a read error is the likely cause. The V gene is TRBV6-5, the J gene TRBJ2-1; 8 bases agree with TRBD2. Losses at the gene ends were 0 bases for V and 6 bases for J; bases not matched to a gene: 10. Germline V gives CDR1 MNHEY, CDR2 SVGAGI. CDR3 length: 17 amino acids. The CDR3: CASSYSRGSGVPNEQFL. The CDR3 region has the DNA TGTGCCAGCAGTTACTCGAGGGGTAGCGGGGTTCCCAATGAGCAGTTCCTC.